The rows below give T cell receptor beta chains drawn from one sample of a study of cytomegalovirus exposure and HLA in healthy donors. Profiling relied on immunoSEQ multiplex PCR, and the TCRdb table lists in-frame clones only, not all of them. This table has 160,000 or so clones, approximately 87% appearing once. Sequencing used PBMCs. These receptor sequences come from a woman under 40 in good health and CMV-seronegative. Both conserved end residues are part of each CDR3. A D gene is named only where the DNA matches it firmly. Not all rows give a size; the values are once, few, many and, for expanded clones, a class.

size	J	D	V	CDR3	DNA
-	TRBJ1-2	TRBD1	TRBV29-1	CSVEGTGGDYGYTF	TGCAGCGTTGAGGGAACAGGGGGTGACTATGGCTACACCTTC
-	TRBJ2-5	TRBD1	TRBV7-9	CASSPTGTEQETQYF	TGTGCCAGCAGCCCCACGGGGACAGAGCAAGAGACCCAGTACTTC
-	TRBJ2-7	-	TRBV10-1	CASSEYRSSYEQYF	TGCGCCAGCAGTGAGTACCGGAGCTCCTACGAGCAGTACTTC
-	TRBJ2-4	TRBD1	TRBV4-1	CASSDQGALRYIQYF	TGCGCCAGCAGCGACCAGGGGGCTTTAAGGTACATTCAGTACTTC
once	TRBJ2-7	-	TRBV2	CASSEGRGVPLGQYF	TGTGCCAGCAGTGAGGGCAGGGGCGTACCGCTTGGGCAGTACTTC
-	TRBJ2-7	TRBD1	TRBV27	CASSPNRGPYEQYF	TGTGCCAGCAGTCCAAACAGGGGCCCCTACGAGCAGTACTTC
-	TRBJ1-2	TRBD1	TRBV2	CASSLGQGNYGYTF	TGTGCCAGCAGCCTTGGACAGGGGAACTATGGCTACACCTTC
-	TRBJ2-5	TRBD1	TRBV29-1	CSSRTGLRVETQYF	TGCAGCTCTCGGACAGGGTTGAGGGTAGAGACCCAGTACTTC
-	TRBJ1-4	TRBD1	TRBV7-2	CASSLGQGRNEKLFF	TGTGCCAGCAGCTTAGGACAGGGGCGGAATGAAAAACTGTTTTTT
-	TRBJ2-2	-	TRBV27	CASSSAAAGELFF	TGTGCCAGCAGCTCAGCGGCGGCCGGGGAGCTGTTTTTT
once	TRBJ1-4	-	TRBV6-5	CASSYSLAATNEKLFF	TGTGCCAGCAGTTACTCGCTGGCGGCAACTAATGAAAAACTGTTTTTT
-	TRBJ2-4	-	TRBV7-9	CASSLGDGIAKNIQYF	TGTGCCAGCAGCTTGGGAGACGGAATAGCCAAAAACATTCAGTACTTC
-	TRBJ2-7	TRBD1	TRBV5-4	CASSRTGIHEQYF	TGTGCCAGCAGCAGGACAGGGATCCACGAGCAGTACTTC
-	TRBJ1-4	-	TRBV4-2	CASSQVHPSGDEKLFF	TGTGCCAGCAGCCAGGTACACCCTTCGGGGGATGAAAAACTGTTTTTT
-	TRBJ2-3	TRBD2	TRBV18	CASSRLAGGRTDTQYF	TGTGCCAGCTCACGACTAGCGGGGGGGCGAACAGATACGCAGTATTTT
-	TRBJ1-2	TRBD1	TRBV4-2	CASSPDRLGYGYTF	TGTGCCAGCAGCCCGGACAGGTTGGGCTATGGCTACACCTTC
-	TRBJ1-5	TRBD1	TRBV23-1	CASSQSGFRDRGRGMGNQPQHF	TGCGCCAGCAGTCAATCCGGATTCCGGGACAGGGGAAGGGGTATGGGCAATCAGCCCCAGCATTTT
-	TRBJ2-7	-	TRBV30	CAWSVSTGFEQYF	TGTGCCTGGAGTGTGTCGACAGGATTCGAGCAGTACTTC
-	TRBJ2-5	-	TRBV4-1	CASSQGNGAETQYF	TGCGCCAGCAGCCAAGGAAATGGGGCTGAGACCCAGTACTTC
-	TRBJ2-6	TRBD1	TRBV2	CASSVLGGGRLGSGANVLTF	TGTGCCAGCAGTGTCTTAGGGGGCGGAAGGTTGGGCTCTGGGGCCAACGTCCTGACTTTC
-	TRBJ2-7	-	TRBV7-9	CASSFGRGYEQYF	TGTGCCAGCAGCTTCGGCAGGGGCTACGAGCAGTACTTC
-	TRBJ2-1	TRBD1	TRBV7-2	CASSSRTGGDNEQFF	TGTGCCAGCAGCTCCCGGACAGGGGGGGACAATGAGCAGTTCTTC
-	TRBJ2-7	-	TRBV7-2	CASSSGVLGEQYF	TGTGCCAGCAGTTCAGGGGTTTTGGGCGAGCAGTACTTC
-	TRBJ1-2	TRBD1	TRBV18	CASSLRGTGNYGYTF	TGTGCCAGCTCTCTAAGGGGGACAGGGAACTATGGCTACACCTTC
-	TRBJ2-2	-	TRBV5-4	CASSSNTGELFF	TGTGCCAGCAGCTCTAACACCGGGGAGCTGTTTTTT
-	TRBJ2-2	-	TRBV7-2	CASSLGGRGPSTRTGELFF	TGTGCCAGCAGCTTAGGGGGCAGGGGCCCCTCTACCCGAACCGGGGAGCTGTTTTTT